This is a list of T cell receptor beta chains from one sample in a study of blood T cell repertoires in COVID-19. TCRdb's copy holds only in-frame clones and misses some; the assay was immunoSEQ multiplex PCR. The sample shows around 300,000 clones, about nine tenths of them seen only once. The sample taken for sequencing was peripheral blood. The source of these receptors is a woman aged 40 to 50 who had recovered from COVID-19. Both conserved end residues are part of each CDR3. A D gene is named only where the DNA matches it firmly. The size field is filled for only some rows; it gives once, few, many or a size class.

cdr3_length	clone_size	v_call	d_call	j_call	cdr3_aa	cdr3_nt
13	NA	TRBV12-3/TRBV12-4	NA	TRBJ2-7	CASSPGLSYEQYF	TGTGCCAGCAGTCCGGGACTCTCCTACGAGCAGTACTTC
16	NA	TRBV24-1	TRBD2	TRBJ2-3	CATSVVASGRGDTQYF	TGTGCCACCAGTGTTGTGGCTAGCGGGAGAGGAGATACGCAGTATTTT
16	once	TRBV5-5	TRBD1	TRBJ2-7	CASSFLTPGQGAEQYF	TGTGCCAGCAGCTTCCTGACCCCGGGACAGGGGGCGGAACAGTACTTC
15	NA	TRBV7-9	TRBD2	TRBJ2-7	CASSTTTSFGPEQYF	TGTGCCAGCAGCACTACGACTAGCTTCGGTCCCGAGCAGTACTTC
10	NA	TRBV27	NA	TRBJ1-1	CASSFSEAFF	TGTGCCAGCAGTTTCTCTGAAGCTTTCTTT
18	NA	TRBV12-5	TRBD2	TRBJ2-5	CASGFTVAPSGRGETQYF	TGTGCTAGTGGTTTCACGGTGGCCCCTAGCGGGAGGGGAGAGACCCAGTACTTC
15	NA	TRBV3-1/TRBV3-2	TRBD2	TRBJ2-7	CASSITSGSSYEQYF	TGTGCCAGCAGCATTACTAGCGGGAGCTCCTACGAGCAGTACTTC
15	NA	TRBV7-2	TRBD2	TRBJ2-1	CASSPSLLGGVEQFF	TGTGCCAGCAGCCCCTCCCTTTTGGGGGGGGTTGAGCAGTTCTTC
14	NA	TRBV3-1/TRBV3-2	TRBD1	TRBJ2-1	CASSQVPTGDEQFF	TGTGCCAGCAGCCAAGTGCCGACAGGGGATGAGCAGTTCTTC
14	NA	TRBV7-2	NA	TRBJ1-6	CASSLPQGWSPLHF	TGTGCCAGCAGCCTCCCACAGGGCTGGTCACCCCTCCACTTT
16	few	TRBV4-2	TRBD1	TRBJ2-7	CASSQAPGQGTGEQYF	TGTGCCAGCAGCCAGGCTCCGGGACAGGGGACGGGCGAGCAGTACTTC
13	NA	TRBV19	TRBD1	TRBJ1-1	CASSMGQVGEAFF	TGTGCCAGTAGTATGGGACAGGTAGGTGAAGCTTTCTTT
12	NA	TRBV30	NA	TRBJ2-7	CAWSGTTYGQYF	TGTGCCTGGTCCGGGACAACCTACGGGCAGTACTTC
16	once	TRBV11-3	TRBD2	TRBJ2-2	CASSFSGNTGTGELFF	TGTGCCAGCAGCTTTAGCGGGAATACGGGCACCGGGGAGCTGTTTTTT
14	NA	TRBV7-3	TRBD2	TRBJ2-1	CASSLGREYNEQFF	TGTGCCAGCAGCTTAGGGCGGGAGTACAATGAGCAGTTCTTC
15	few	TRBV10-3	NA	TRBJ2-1	CAISEGGSSYNEQFF	TGTGCCATCAGTGAGGGCGGTAGCTCCTACAATGAGCAGTTCTTC
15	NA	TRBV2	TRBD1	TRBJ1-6	CASSGGQPVNSPLHF	TGTGCCAGCAGTGGGGGACAGCCCGTAAATTCACCCCTCCACTTT
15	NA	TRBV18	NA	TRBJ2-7	CASSPPKGLTYEQYF	TGTGCCAGCTCACCCCCCAAGGGGCTGACCTACGAGCAGTACTTC
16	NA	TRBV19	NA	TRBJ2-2	CASSIGSGENTGELFF	TGTGCCAGTAGTATAGGCTCAGGGGAGAACACCGGGGAGCTGTTTTTT
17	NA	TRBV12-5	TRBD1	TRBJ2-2	CASGLVPGQGNTGELFF	TGTGCTAGTGGTTTGGTTCCGGGACAGGGTAACACCGGGGAGCTGTTTTTT
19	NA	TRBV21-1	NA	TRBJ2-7	CASSKVSEVAWTGNYEQYF	TGTGCCAGCAGCAAAGTCTCCGAGGTTGCGTGGACTGGTAACTACGAGCAGTACTTC
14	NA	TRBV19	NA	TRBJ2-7	CASSRDSRSYEQYF	TGTGCCAGTAGTCGTGACAGTAGATCCTACGAGCAGTACTTC
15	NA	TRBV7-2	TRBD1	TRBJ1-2	CASSSPGTGVDGYTF	TGTGCCAGCAGCAGCCCCGGGACAGGGGTCGATGGCTACACCTTC
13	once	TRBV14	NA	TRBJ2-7	CASSQDSEYEQYF	TGTGCCAGCAGCCAAGATTCCGAGTACGAGCAGTACTTC
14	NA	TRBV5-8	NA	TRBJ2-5	CASSFWDNQETQYF	TGTGCCAGCAGCTTCTGGGACAACCAAGAGACCCAGTACTTC
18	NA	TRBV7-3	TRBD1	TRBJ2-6	CASSLRQGAASGANVLTF	TGTGCCAGCAGCCTCCGACAGGGAGCCGCCTCTGGGGCCAACGTCCTGACTTTC
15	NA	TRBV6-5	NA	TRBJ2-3	CASSPPRRNTDTQYF	TGTGCCAGCAGTCCCCCTCGGCGGAACACAGATACGCAGTATTTT
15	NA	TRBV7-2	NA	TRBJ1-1	CASSLETSMNTEAFF	TGTGCCAGCAGCTTAGAAACATCAATGAACACTGAAGCTTTCTTT
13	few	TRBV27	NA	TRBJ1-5	CASSPQRGQPQHF	TGTGCCAGCAGTCCCCAACGGGGTCAGCCCCAGCATTTT
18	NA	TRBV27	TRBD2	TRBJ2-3	CASSLYTSGRATTDTQYF	TGTGCCAGCAGTTTATATACTAGCGGGAGGGCCACAACAGATACGCAGTATTTT
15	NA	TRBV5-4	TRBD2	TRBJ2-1	CASSLGLAGENEQFF	TGTGCCAGCAGCTTGGGACTAGCGGGAGAGAATGAGCAGTTCTTC
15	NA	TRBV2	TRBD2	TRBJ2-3	CASKLAGGNTDTQYF	TGTGCCAGCAAACTAGCGGGAGGGAACACAGATACGCAGTATTTT
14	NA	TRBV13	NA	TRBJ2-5	CASSRRQSQETQYF	TGTGCCAGCAGCCGCAGACAGTCGCAAGAGACCCAGTACTTC
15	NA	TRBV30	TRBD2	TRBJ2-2	CAWSVGLAGEGDLFF	TGTGCCTGGAGTGTAGGGCTAGCGGGAGAGGGTGACCTGTTTTTT
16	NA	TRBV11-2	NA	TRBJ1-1	CASSRLGGMMNTEAFF	TGTGCCAGCAGCCGACTTGGAGGGATGATGAACACTGAAGCTTTCTTT
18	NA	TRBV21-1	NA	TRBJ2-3	CASSKVEDGRASTDTQYF	TGTGCCAGCAGCAAAGTTGAGGACGGGAGGGCTAGCACAGATACGCAGTATTTT
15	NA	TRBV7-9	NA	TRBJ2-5	CASSLGAGMRETQYF	TGTGCCAGCAGCTTAGGGGCCGGAATGAGAGAGACCCAGTACTTC
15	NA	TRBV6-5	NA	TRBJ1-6	CASGYDRGNNSPLHF	TGTGCCAGCGGGTACGACCGAGGGAATAATTCACCCCTCCACTTT
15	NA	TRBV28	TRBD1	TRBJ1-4	CASSLWTGGLEKLFF	TGTGCCAGCAGTTTATGGACAGGGGGCCTGGAAAAACTGTTTTTT
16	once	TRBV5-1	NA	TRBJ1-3	CASTPSGTSPGNTIYF	TGCGCCAGCACTCCCTCCGGGACAAGCCCTGGAAACACCATATATTTT
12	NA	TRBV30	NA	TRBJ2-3	CAWSVPGTRQYF	TGTGCCTGGAGTGTACCCGGGACTCGACAGTATTTT
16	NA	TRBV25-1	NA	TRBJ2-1	CASSEQVGDKYNEQFF	TGTGCCAGCAGTGAACAGGTTGGGGACAAGTACAATGAGCAGTTCTTC
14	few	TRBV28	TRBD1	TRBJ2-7	CASSTPGQLGGQYF	TGTGCCAGCAGTACCCCGGGACAGCTAGGAGGGCAGTACTTC
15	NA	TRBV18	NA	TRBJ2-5	CASSHATEMQETQYF	TGTGCCAGCTCGCACGCGACAGAGATGCAAGAGACCCAGTACTTC
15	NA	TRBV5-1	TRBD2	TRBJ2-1	CASSFQFSGSYEQFF	TGCGCCAGCAGCTTTCAGTTTAGCGGGAGCTATGAGCAGTTCTTC
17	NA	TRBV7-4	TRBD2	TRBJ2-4	CASSLMGTSLGKNIQYF	TGTGCCAGCAGCTTAATGGGGACTAGCCTAGGCAAAAACATTCAGTACTTC
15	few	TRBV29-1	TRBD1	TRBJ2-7	CSVEVTGTGGSEQYF	TGCAGCGTTGAAGTCACCGGGACAGGGGGATCCGAGCAGTACTTC
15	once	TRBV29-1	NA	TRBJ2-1	CSVDPRGSGLDEQFF	TGCAGCGTCGACCCACGGGGATCGGGGTTGGATGAGCAGTTCTTC